A selection of T cell receptor beta chains follows, all from one sample in a study of blood T cell repertoires in COVID-19. The table came from immunoSEQ multiplex PCR; TCRdb's copy has only in-frame clones and leaves some out. The sample consists of about 250,000 clones, about 80% of them appearing once. The material sequenced was peripheral blood. These receptor sequences come from a man older than 75 with acute or convalescent COVID-19. Each CDR3 is given with its conserved first and last residue. The D gene is left open where the match is weak. Clone size is given for some rows only: seen once, a few or many times, or a class if the clone is expanded.

TRBJ1-1 . TRBD1 TRBV3-1/TRBV3-2 CASRQGGILAEAFF TGTGCCAGCAGACAAGGGGGCATTTTAGCTGAAGCTTTCTTT
TRBJ1-1 once . TRBV5-1 CASSLWASNTEAFF TGCGCCAGCAGCTTGTGGGCCTCGAACACTGAAGCTTTCTTT
TRBJ2-7 once TRBD1 TRBV10-2 CASSPTRTGGSYEQYF TGCGCCAGCAGTCCTACTAGGACAGGGGGCTCCTACGAGCAGTACTTC
TRBJ2-3 . . TRBV6-5 CASRLQGSADTQYF TGTGCCAGCAGGCTACAGGGAAGTGCAGATACGCAGTATTTT
TRBJ2-1 . TRBD1 TRBV18 CASLQGVMVNEQFF TGTGCCAGCCTCCAGGGGGTTATGGTCAATGAGCAGTTCTTC
TRBJ1-4 . . TRBV28 CASSLQAFNEKLFF TGTGCCAGCAGTTTGCAGGCCTTCAATGAAAAACTGTTTTTT
TRBJ1-3 . TRBD1 TRBV3-1/TRBV3-2 CASSPRQGSTGNTIYF TGTGCCAGCAGTCCCCGACAGGGAAGTACTGGAAACACCATATATTTT
TRBJ2-1 . TRBD2 TRBV24-1 CATSPGLEKNEQFF TGTGCCACCTCTCCTGGACTAGAAAAAAATGAGCAGTTCTTC
TRBJ2-1 . . TRBV18 CASSPGGTEARFF TGTGCCAGCTCACCGGGGGGTACGGAGGCCCGGTTCTTC
TRBJ2-7 . TRBD1 TRBV4-1 CASSDRGFNEQYF TGCGCCAGCAGCGACAGGGGTTTCAACGAGCAGTACTTC
TRBJ1-3 few . TRBV10-2 CATSLRGNSGNTIYF TGCGCCACCTCCCTCAGGGGTAACTCTGGAAACACCATATATTTT
TRBJ1-5 . . TRBV30 CAWGTKLLGTRLPQHF TGTGCCTGGGGCACCAAACTACTCGGGACAAGACTGCCCCAGCATTTT
TRBJ1-4 . TRBD1 TRBV28 CASSSGQSNEKLFF TGTGCCAGCAGTTCGGGACAGTCTAATGAAAAACTGTTTTTT
TRBJ2-3 once . TRBV20-1 CSAIPGDTQYF TGCAGTGCTATACCAGGGGATACGCAGTATTTT
TRBJ1-6 . . TRBV9 CASSVAGQASPLHF TGTGCCAGCAGCGTAGCGGGACAAGCTTCACCCCTCCACTTT
TRBJ1-3 . . TRBV6-5 CASSPEALSGNTIYF TGTGCCAGCAGTCCCGAGGCCCTTTCTGGAAACACCATATATTTT
TRBJ1-6 once TRBD1 TRBV28 CASSLRTGGSLRSPLHF TGTGCCAGCAGTTTAAGGACAGGAGGGTCACTACGCTCACCCCTCCACTTT
TRBJ1-5 . TRBD1 TRBV24-1 CATRGQGGGNQPQHF TGTGCCACCCGTGGACAGGGAGGCGGCAATCAGCCCCAGCATTTT
TRBJ2-7 few . TRBV14 CASSQGPGLSSYEQYF TGTGCCAGCAGCCAAGGTCCAGGCCTAAGCTCCTACGAGCAGTACTTC
TRBJ2-4 . TRBD1 TRBV6-6 CASSGQGINIQYF TGTGCCAGCAGTGGACAGGGGATCAACATTCAGTACTTC
TRBJ1-2 . . TRBV9 CASSAVRGTLTNYGYTF TGTGCCAGCAGCGCTGTTAGGGGGACCCTTACTAACTATGGCTACACCTTC
TRBJ2-1 . . TRBV18 CASSPRPLGHNEQFF TGTGCCAGCTCACCACGACCCTTGGGCCACAATGAGCAGTTCTTC
TRBJ1-1 . TRBD1 TRBV2 CAGPRGTGNTEAFF TGTGCCGGACCGAGGGGGACAGGGAACACTGAAGCTTTCTTT
TRBJ2-7 . TRBD1 TRBV5-1 CASSLLGQGVDEQYF TGCGCCAGCAGCTTGTTAGGCCAGGGGGTCGACGAGCAGTACTTC
TRBJ1-1 . TRBD1 TRBV11-2 CASSLLTGLNTEAFF TGTGCCAGCAGCTTACTGACAGGGTTGAACACTGAAGCTTTCTTT
TRBJ1-2 . TRBD1 TRBV18 CASSPGQIYGYTF TGTGCCAGCTCACCGGGACAGATCTATGGCTACACCTTC
TRBJ1-2 . TRBD1 TRBV19 CASSTTGVYGYTF TGTGCCAGTAGTACGACAGGGGTCTATGGCTACACCTTC
TRBJ2-7 once . TRBV6-2/TRBV6-3 CASSSQRGGAVYEQYF TGTGCCAGCAGTTCACAGCGTGGGGGGGCAGTTTACGAGCAGTACTTC
TRBJ1-5 . TRBD1 TRBV5-1 CASSPDRNNQPQHF TGCGCCAGCAGCCCGGACAGGAACAATCAGCCCCAGCATTTT
TRBJ1-5 . . TRBV5-1 CASSLEGSNQPQHF TGCGCCAGCAGCTTGGAAGGGAGTAATCAGCCCCAGCATTTT
TRBJ1-6 few TRBD1 TRBV19 CASLPGQRGPLHF TGTGCCAGTCTTCCGGGACAGCGAGGACCCCTCCACTTT
TRBJ1-1 . . TRBV7-6 CASSFPYTEAFF TGTGCCAGCAGCTTCCCTTACACTGAAGCTTTCTTT
TRBJ2-1 . TRBD2 TRBV27 CASSLGLAAYNEQFF TGTGCCAGCAGTTTAGGACTAGCGGCTTACAATGAGCAGTTCTTC
TRBJ2-3 . TRBD2 TRBV4-1 CASSRLIQTSGGADTQYF TGCGCCAGCAGCCGCCTAATCCAAACTAGCGGGGGGGCAGATACGCAGTATTTT
TRBJ2-3 . TRBD2 TRBV2 CASKGYSGSTDTQYF TGTGCCAGCAAGGGGTATAGCGGGAGCACAGATACGCAGTATTTT
TRBJ2-7 . . TRBV6-5 CASSYSLPGQEQYF TGTGCCAGCAGTTACTCACTCCCAGGGCAGGAGCAGTACTTC
TRBJ2-2 . . TRBV11-3 CASSLQAGRELFF TGTGCCAGCAGCTTACAGGCGGGAAGGGAGCTGTTTTTT
TRBJ1-2 . TRBD1 TRBV24-1 CATSRSTGPGGYTF TGTGCCACCAGTCGGTCGACAGGGCCGGGTGGCTACACCTTC
TRBJ2-3 . . TRBV5-1 CASSSRAASTDTQYF TGCGCCAGCAGCTCGAGAGCGGCTAGCACAGATACGCAGTATTTT
TRBJ1-2 . . TRBV6-2/TRBV6-3 CASSRDKNYGYTF TGTGCCAGCAGTCGGGACAAAAACTATGGCTACACCTTC
TRBJ2-3 . . TRBV18 CASSPNQGTDTQYF TGTGCCAGCTCACCAAATCAGGGCACAGATACGCAGTATTTT
TRBJ1-5 . . TRBV18 CASSLTGNNQPQHF TGTGCCAGCTCACTTACAGGAAACAATCAGCCCCAGCATTTT
TRBJ1-2 . TRBD1 TRBV7-8 CASSLSVRGPLDYGYTF TGTGCCAGCAGCCTAAGCGTAAGGGGGCCATTAGACTATGGCTACACCTTC
TRBJ1-2 few . TRBV28 CASSSYRRYYGYTF TGTGCCAGCAGTTCCTATCGGAGGTACTATGGCTACACCTTC
TRBJ2-3 few . TRBV19 CASRNRGGADTQYF TGTGCCAGTCGGAATCGGGGTGGAGCAGATACGCAGTATTTT
TRBJ2-7 . TRBD2 TRBV28 CASSLSSGGRNEQYF TGTGCCAGCAGTTTATCGAGCGGGGGTCGAAACGAGCAGTACTTC
TRBJ1-5 once TRBD1 TRBV7-9 CASSLVAGGRGSQPQHF TGTGCCAGCAGCTTAGTGGCAGGGGGCAGGGGGAGTCAGCCCCAGCATTTT
TRBJ2-3 . TRBD2 TRBV27 CASSLGQGGYTDTQYF TGTGCCAGCAGTTTAGGGCAGGGAGGGTACACAGATACGCAGTATTTT
TRBJ2-2 . TRBD1 TRBV10-3 CAISAQMDTGGTGELFF TGTGCCATCAGTGCTCAGATGGACACAGGGGGCACCGGGGAGCTGTTTTTT
TRBJ1-1 . . TRBV19 CASRQSEMNAEAFF TGTGCCAGCAGACAGTCAGAAATGAACGCTGAAGCTTTCTTT
TRBJ1-3 . TRBD1 TRBV3-1/TRBV3-2 CASSQDRTGGGNTIYF TGTGCCAGCAGCCAAGATCGAACAGGGGGCGGAAACACCATATATTTT
TRBJ2-2 . . TRBV7-3 CASSYLSGELFF TGTGCCAGCAGCTACCTGAGCGGGGAGCTGTTTTTT
TRBJ2-7 . . TRBV6-1 CASSEFGSYEQYF TGTGCCAGCAGTGAATTCGGCTCCTACGAGCAGTACTTC
TRBJ2-2 . TRBD1 TRBV9 CASSVLDRGLELFF TGTGCCAGCAGCGTCCTCGACAGGGGACTGGAGCTGTTTTTT
TRBJ1-5 . . TRBV6-5 CASGAAGAGQPQHF TGTGCCAGCGGGGCGGCAGGGGCGGGTCAGCCCCAGCATTTT
TRBJ1-2 . TRBD1 TRBV12-3/TRBV12-4 CASSFGTGGGYTF TGTGCCAGCAGTTTCGGGACAGGGGGAGGCTACACCTTC
TRBJ2-7 . TRBD1 TRBV24-1 CATSRQGDMEQYF TGTGCCACCAGTCGACAGGGGGATATGGAGCAGTACTTC